This T cell receptor beta chain was found in a study of cytomegalovirus exposure and HLA in healthy donors. TCRdb's table, derived via immunoSEQ multiplex PCR, lists solely in-frame clones and lacks some. Found here are under 80,000 clones, approximately 93% of them singletons; the top ten hold more than 2%. Separate from the approximately 670-subject first cohort was the approximately 110-subject validation cohort, to which the donors belonged. Overall study results and limits: Researchers reported that a few CMV-associated chains were confirmed in vitro as CMV antigen-specific. The study listed approximately 160 cytomegalovirus-associated TCR beta chains.

Regarding this clone: Antigen specificity is unknown.

The CDR3 runs 13 residues. The V and J ends lost 4 bases and 7 bases, in that order; junction bases with no gene match: 6. Per germline, CDR1 MNHNS and CDR2 SASEGT. Input material: PBMCs. The V gene is TRBV6-1, the J gene TRBJ1-2; TRBD1 agrees at 7 bases. This TCR came from a young woman in good health and CMV-seronegative. Written as DNA, the CDR3 is TGTGCCAGCAGTGTCGGGACAGCTCTTGGCTACACCTTC. Translation: CASSVGTALGYTF.